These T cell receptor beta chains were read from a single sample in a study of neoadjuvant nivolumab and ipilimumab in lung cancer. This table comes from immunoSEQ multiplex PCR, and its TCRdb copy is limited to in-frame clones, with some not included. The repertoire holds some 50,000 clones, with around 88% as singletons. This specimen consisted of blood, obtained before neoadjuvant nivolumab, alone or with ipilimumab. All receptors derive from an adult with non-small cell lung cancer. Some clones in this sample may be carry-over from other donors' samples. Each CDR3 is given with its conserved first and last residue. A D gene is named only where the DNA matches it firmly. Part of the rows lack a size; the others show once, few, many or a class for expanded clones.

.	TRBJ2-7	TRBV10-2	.	TGCGCCAGCAGTGAGAGAATACAGGCTCCCTACGAGCAGTACTTC	CASSERIQAPYEQYF
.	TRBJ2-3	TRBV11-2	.	TGTGCCAGCAGCTTAATGAGGGGCGCAGGGGATACGCAGTATTTT	CASSLMRGAGDTQYF
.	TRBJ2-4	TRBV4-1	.	TGCGCCAGCAGCCAAGGAATGGTAGGAGCCAAAAACATTCAGTACTTC	CASSQGMVGAKNIQYF
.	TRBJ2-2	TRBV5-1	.	TGCGCCAGCAGCGGCCCCGGGACCGGGGAGCTGTTTTTT	CASSGPGTGELFF
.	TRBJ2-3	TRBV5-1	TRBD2	TGCGCCAGCAGTTACGGGACTAGTGTCGCAGATACGCAGTATTTT	CASSYGTSVADTQYF
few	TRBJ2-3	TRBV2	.	TGTGCCAGCAGACTGGGCTGGGCGGATACGCAGTATTTT	CASRLGWADTQYF
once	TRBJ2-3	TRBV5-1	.	TGCGCCAGCAAGTATTTTGTCGGGGACACAGATACGCAGTATTTT	CASKYFVGDTDTQYF
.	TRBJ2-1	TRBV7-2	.	TGTGCCAGCAGCCGAGCGGGTTCCTACAATGAGCAGTTCTTC	CASSRAGSYNEQFF
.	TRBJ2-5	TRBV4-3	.	TGCGCCAGCAGCCAAGACGGGTCGGCGGGACAAGAGACCCAGTACTTC	CASSQDGSAGQETQYF
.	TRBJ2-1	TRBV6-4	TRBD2	TGTGCCAGCAGCCGGACTAGCGGAGTCTACAATGAGCAGTTCTTC	CASSRTSGVYNEQFF
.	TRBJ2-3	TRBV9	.	TGTGCCAGCAGCGTAGCTACTACAGATACGCAGTATTTT	CASSVATTDTQYF
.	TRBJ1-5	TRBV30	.	TGTGCCTGGAGTACACAGGGCAATCAGCCCCAGCATTTT	CAWSTQGNQPQHF
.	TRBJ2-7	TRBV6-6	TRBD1	TGTGCCAGCACTAACGGACAGGGGCGTCTCGGGGAGCAGTACTTC	CASTNGQGRLGEQYF
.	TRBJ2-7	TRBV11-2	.	TGTGCCAGCAGCTCCGGTGGCGAGCAGTACTTC	CASSSGGEQYF
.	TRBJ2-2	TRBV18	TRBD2	TGTGCCAGCTCACCACTCGGACTAGCAGGCCGCACCGGGGAGCTGTTTTTT	CASSPLGLAGRTGELFF
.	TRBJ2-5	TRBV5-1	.	TGCGCCAGCAGCCAGGGGACTTGGAAGGAGACCCAGTACTTC	CASSQGTWKETQYF
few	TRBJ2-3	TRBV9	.	TGTGCCAGCAGCGTGTTCGGGATTAGCACAGATACGCAGTATTTT	CASSVFGISTDTQYF
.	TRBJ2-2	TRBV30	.	TGTGCCTGGAGTGACACAGCCTTAAACACCGGGGAGCTGTTTTTT	CAWSDTALNTGELFF
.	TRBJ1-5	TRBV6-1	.	TGTGCCAGCAGTGAAGCGAGAGGCAACAATCAGCCCCAGCATTTT	CASSEARGNNQPQHF
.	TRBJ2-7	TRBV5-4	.	TGTGCCAGCAGCTTGGCTACGACAGGAGGTTACGAGCAGTACTTC	CASSLATTGGYEQYF
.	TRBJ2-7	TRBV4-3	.	TGCGCCAGCAGCCAGTCTATTGGGTACGAGCAGTACTTC	CASSQSIGYEQYF
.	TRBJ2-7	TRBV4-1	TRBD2	TGCGCCAGCAGCCAATCACAGACTAGCGGGAGATACGAGCAGTACTTC	CASSQSQTSGRYEQYF